These T cell receptor beta chains were read from a single sample in a study of T cell responses to AZD1222 COVID-19 vaccine. Profiled with immunoSEQ multiplex PCR; TCRdb holds only in-frame clones, not every one. The sample includes 95,000 to 100,000 clones, 85% to 90% of them seen just once. The sample in question was peripheral blood, obtained 28 days after the second AZD1222 dose. The receptors here all came from an adult who received the AZD1222 COVID-19 vaccine. CDR3s include the opening cysteine and the closing phenylalanine or tryptophan.

j_gene | v_gene | CDR3aa
TRBJ2-2 | TRBV5-1 | CASSSPLRQGYSGELFF
TRBJ1-1 | TRBV28 | CASSPGPSRTEAFF
TRBJ1-2 | TRBV7-2 | CASSQSRGFGYGYTF
TRBJ2-7 | TRBV18 | CASSPTSGTYEQYF
TRBJ2-2 | TRBV27 | CASSLLAGGLTGELFF
TRBJ2-1 | TRBV10-2 | CASSEGTTPYNEQFF
TRBJ1-2 | TRBV30 | CAWSKGRDYGYTF
TRBJ1-1 | TRBV5-1 | CASSFSGAEAFF
TRBJ1-1 | TRBV24-1 | CATRRGDNTEAFF
TRBJ1-6 | TRBV19 | CASSITGISYNSPLHF
TRBJ1-5 | TRBV29-1 | CSVGAGNQPQHF
TRBJ2-7 | TRBV6-1 | CASSEGVSGGGGYEQYF
TRBJ2-7 | TRBV3-1/TRBV3-2 | CASSQESTGNEQYF
TRBJ1-2 | TRBV27 | CASSASRGAQYGYTF
TRBJ2-6 | TRBV7-3 | CASSLIPGRSGANVLTF
TRBJ2-5 | TRBV29-1 | CSATDGYAAGQETQYF
TRBJ2-2 | TRBV19 | CASSPGGTGELFF
TRBJ1-5 | TRBV19 | CASSVNRGRGNQPQHF
TRBJ1-5 | TRBV19 | CASSNTNQPQHF
TRBJ2-1 | TRBV6-1 | CASTETGHSYNEQFF
TRBJ1-3 | TRBV10-2 | CASTQGQNSGNTIYF
TRBJ2-7 | TRBV11-2 | CASSLGTPGDEQYF
TRBJ1-6 | TRBV28 | CASSLSGPRNNSPLHF
TRBJ2-1 | TRBV19 | CASTLSGGNYNEQFF
TRBJ2-5 | TRBV5-1 | CASSSGTSGKETQYF
TRBJ2-1 | TRBV5-8 | CASSFRDPYNEQFF
TRBJ1-1 | TRBV6-1 | CASSEATGGDGAFF
TRBJ1-2 | TRBV5-1 | CASSSSGTAGHYGYTF
TRBJ2-7 | TRBV6-1 | CASSEGDYGSYEQYF
TRBJ2-1 | TRBV11-3 | CASSLDGGAEQFF
TRBJ2-7 | TRBV3-1/TRBV3-2 | CASSDLPGYEQYF
TRBJ2-7 | TRBV11-2 | CASSPLPPPRGLYEQYF
TRBJ2-2 | TRBV19 | CASTPSGSTNTGELFF
TRBJ1-2 | TRBV5-1 | CASSLYGNYGYTF
TRBJ1-6 | TRBV27 | CASKRDSYNSPLHF
TRBJ1-5 | TRBV7-9 | CASSSYVGQAGEPQHF
TRBJ2-7 | TRBV4-1 | CASSQDLGNEQYF
TRBJ1-4 | TRBV11-1 | CASSLDRSAEKLFF
TRBJ2-2 | TRBV5-1 | CASSLAGANTGELFF
TRBJ2-3 | TRBV18 | CASSPTGRVTDTQYF
TRBJ1-3 | TRBV4-2 | CASSQESSSGNTIYF
TRBJ1-6 | TRBV6-1 | CASSEFWVTQADNSPLHF
TRBJ2-5 | TRBV5-1 | CASSLASGSWETQYF
TRBJ1-1 | TRBV7-9 | CASSLDLGPDGAFF
TRBJ2-6 | TRBV9 | CASSPGQGSAGANVLTF
TRBJ2-3 | TRBV3-1/TRBV3-2 | CASSQVPAGRVTDTQYF
TRBJ2-7 | TRBV2 | CASIERERNEQYF
TRBJ2-3 | TRBV27 | CASSLAGSTDTQYF
TRBJ2-3 | TRBV27 | CASTSHGTGGTDTQYF
TRBJ2-5 | TRBV10-3 | CAISEFGREGETQYF